The 7 T cell receptor beta chains presented below share a single source sample, sequenced in a study of T-cell reconstitution after alpha-beta-depleted transplantation in children. The TCRbeta library was prepared with unique molecular identifiers. TCRdb recomputed calls from the PCR reads with MiXCR, one row per CDR3 protein. Of 400,000 to 500,000 distinct CDR3 sequences in the sample, approximately 10% were seen once. Specimen: PBMCs from the stem cell graft donor, collected from the stem cell graft. These receptors were obtained from a human donor who donated a stem cell graft to a child with acute myeloid leukemia.

A word on this clonotype: A much larger clonotype is one base distant, so this may be a read error. This chain's CDR3 is CSGPHGGRQFF. DNA for the CDR3: TGCAGCGGACCCCATGGGGGGAGGCAGTTCTTC. The chain employs TRBV29-1 and TRBJ2-1, with a tentative D call TRBD2 (6 bases). V dropped 7 bases and J dropped 12 bases, with 16 bases sitting between them. The CDR3 covers 11 residues. Germline V lookup: CDR1 SQVTM, CDR2 ANQGSEA.

A few counts support this clonotype. V and J are TRBV30 and TRBJ2-1, with 8 bases lining up with TRBD1. The CDR3 extends over 12 amino acids. The germline gives CDR1 GTSNPN, CDR2 SVGIG (reference sequence). Losses at the gene ends were 3 bases for V and 7 bases for J; bases not matched to a gene: 2. CDR3 nucleotides: TGTGCCTGGAGCCGACAGGGGAATGAGCAGTTCTTC. Residues: CAWSRQGNEQFF.

This clonotype appeared many times. The chain uses TRBV5-5 and TRBJ2-4, with 7 bases aligning to TRBD1. The junction had 7 bases not matched to a gene; V was cut back by 4 bases and J by 0 bases. This CDR3 is built from 16 residues. CDR1 is SGHKS and CDR2 is YYEKEE in the germline V gene (reference sequence). CDR3 DNA sequence: TGTGCCAGCAGCCCGGGGACAGAACTAGCCAAAAACATTCAGTACTTC. Translation: CASSPGTELAKNIQYF.

Only a few counts were recorded for this clonotype. The chain couples TRBV6-1 to TRBJ2-7; D possibly corresponds to TRBD2 (5 bases). This CDR3 spans 18 amino acids. Looked up from germline, CDR1 is MNHNS and CDR2 is SASEGT. Deletions cut 4 bases from V and 0 bases from J, with 22 bases between. The CDR3 bases are TGTGCCAGCAGTGGATTCGGGGTCCCTGACTCTGACTCCTACGAGCAGTACTTC. Its protein is CASSGFGVPDSDSYEQYF.

Only a few counts were recorded for this clonotype. The chain employs TRBV20-1 and TRBJ2-2, with TRBD1 identical over 8 bases. V gave up 6 bases and J gave up 1 base; unmatched junction bases: 10. The germline CDR1 and CDR2 sequences are DFQATT and SNEGSKA (reference sequence). CDR3 size: 16 residues. This CDR3 is CSARIPGQVNTGELFF. CDR3 sequence (DNA): TGCAGTGCGAGAATACCGGGACAGGTGAACACCGGGGAGCTGTTTTTT.

The chain combines TRBV29-1 with TRBJ2-3, with D maybe TRBD2 (6 bases). Trimming took 4 bases from V and 0 from J, leaving 14 bases between them. This CDR3 contains 15 residues. CDR1 and CDR2 from the germline V gene are SQVTM and ANQGSEA. DNA for the CDR3: TGCAGCGTTGCGGCGCGGGGATCTAGCACAGATACGCAGTATTTT. Translating gives CSVAARGSSTDTQYF.

This clonotype was seen repeatedly, ten times or more. The V call is TRBV5-1, the J call TRBJ2-5; D is unclear. CDR1 SGHRS and CDR2 YFSETQ come from the germline V gene. V was trimmed by 4 bases and J by 2 bases, leaving 9 bases between them. This CDR3 is 13 amino acids long. The CDR3 region has the DNA TGCGCCAGCAGCGGGGTTTTTCAAGAGACCCAGTACTTC. Protein sequence: CASSGVFQETQYF.